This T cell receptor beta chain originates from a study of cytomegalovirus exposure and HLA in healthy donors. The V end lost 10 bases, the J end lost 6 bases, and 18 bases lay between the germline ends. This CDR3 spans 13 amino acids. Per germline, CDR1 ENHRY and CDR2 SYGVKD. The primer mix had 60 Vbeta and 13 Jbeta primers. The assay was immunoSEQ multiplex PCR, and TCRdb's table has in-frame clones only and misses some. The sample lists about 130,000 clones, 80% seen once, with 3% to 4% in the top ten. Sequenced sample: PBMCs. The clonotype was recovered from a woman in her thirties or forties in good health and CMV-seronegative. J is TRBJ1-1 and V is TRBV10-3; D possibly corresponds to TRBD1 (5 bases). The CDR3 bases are TGTGCCACTTGGACGGCCCGGGGGGCTGAAGCTTTCTTT. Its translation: CATWTARGAEAFF.